This is a list of T cell receptor beta chains from one sample in a study of Ad26.COV2.S vaccination and SARS-CoV-2 variants. Clones were read by immunoSEQ multiplex PCR, and TCRdb kept only the in-frame ones, dropping some. The sample lists hundreds of thousands of clones, roughly 84% occurring once. Sequencing was performed on peripheral blood, taken in a trial of Ad26.COV2.S vaccine versus placebo. The receptors derive from a person between 18 and 65 years old who received the Ad26.COV2.S COVID-19 vaccine or a placebo. The CDR3 runs from the conserved cysteine through the conserved F or W. D genes are given only for firm matches. Only some rows state a clone size, as once, few, many or a class for expanded clones.

v_call: TRBV7-2; d_call: NA; j_call: TRBJ1-3; clone_size: NA; cdr3_aa: CASSLGSSGNTIYF; cdr3_nt: TGTGCCAGCAGCTTAGGCAGCTCTGGAAACACCATATATTTT
v_call: TRBV3-1/TRBV3-2; d_call: TRBD1; j_call: TRBJ2-5; clone_size: NA; cdr3_aa: CASSQRDRAQETQYF; cdr3_nt: TGTGCCAGCAGCCAGAGGGACAGGGCACAAGAGACCCAGTACTTC
v_call: TRBV30; d_call: NA; j_call: TRBJ2-7; clone_size: NA; cdr3_aa: CAWSAQSYEQYF; cdr3_nt: TGTGCCTGGAGTGCTCAAAGCTACGAGCAGTACTTC
v_call: TRBV2; d_call: NA; j_call: TRBJ2-7; clone_size: NA; cdr3_aa: CASTPPNSYEQYF; cdr3_nt: TGTGCCAGCACCCCACCTAATTCCTACGAGCAGTACTTC
v_call: TRBV12-3/TRBV12-4; d_call: TRBD1; j_call: TRBJ2-7; clone_size: NA; cdr3_aa: CASSTTGELEQYF; cdr3_nt: TGTGCCAGCAGTACGACAGGGGAACTCGAGCAGTACTTC
v_call: TRBV14; d_call: NA; j_call: TRBJ2-7; clone_size: NA; cdr3_aa: CASSQRGGYEQYF; cdr3_nt: TGTGCCAGCAGCCAACGTGGGGGCTACGAGCAGTACTTC
v_call: TRBV7-9; d_call: NA; j_call: TRBJ2-7; clone_size: NA; cdr3_aa: CASSSGVHGLEQYF; cdr3_nt: TGTGCCAGCAGCTCAGGGGTCCACGGGCTCGAGCAGTACTTC
v_call: TRBV3-1/TRBV3-2; d_call: NA; j_call: TRBJ2-2; clone_size: once; cdr3_aa: CASSQELTRPNTGELFF; cdr3_nt: TGTGCCAGCAGCCAAGAATTAACCAGGCCGAACACCGGGGAGCTGTTTTTT
v_call: TRBV6-4; d_call: NA; j_call: TRBJ2-7; clone_size: few; cdr3_aa: CASSEYEQYF; cdr3_nt: TGTGCCAGCAGTGAATACGAGCAGTACTTC
v_call: TRBV5-5; d_call: NA; j_call: TRBJ1-5; clone_size: few; cdr3_aa: CASSLTWGDQPQHF; cdr3_nt: TGTGCCAGCAGCTTGACGTGGGGGGATCAGCCCCAGCATTTT
v_call: TRBV18; d_call: NA; j_call: TRBJ2-3; clone_size: few; cdr3_aa: CASSLRRGNAGTDTQYF; cdr3_nt: TGTGCCAGCTCACTCAGAAGGGGCAACGCAGGCACAGATACGCAGTATTTT
v_call: TRBV6-2/TRBV6-3; d_call: NA; j_call: TRBJ2-7; clone_size: NA; cdr3_aa: CASSQGGPYEQYF; cdr3_nt: TGTGCCAGCAGTCAAGGAGGTCCCTACGAGCAGTACTTC
v_call: TRBV27; d_call: NA; j_call: TRBJ1-2; clone_size: NA; cdr3_aa: CASSTRDGIYGYTF; cdr3_nt: TGTGCCAGCAGTACCCGGGACGGAATCTATGGCTACACCTTC
v_call: TRBV7-9; d_call: NA; j_call: TRBJ2-5; clone_size: NA; cdr3_aa: CASSSLRETQYF; cdr3_nt: TGTGCCAGCAGCTCGCTACGAGAGACCCAGTACTTC
v_call: TRBV18; d_call: NA; j_call: TRBJ2-2; clone_size: NA; cdr3_aa: CASSTVGAHTGELFF; cdr3_nt: TGTGCCAGCTCTACGGTGGGGGCGCACACCGGGGAGCTGTTTTTT
v_call: TRBV5-6; d_call: NA; j_call: TRBJ1-6; clone_size: NA; cdr3_aa: CASSGIGQSFNSPLHF; cdr3_nt: TGTGCCAGCAGCGGAATAGGACAGTCCTTTAATTCACCCCTCCACTTT
v_call: TRBV6-5; d_call: TRBD1; j_call: TRBJ2-7; clone_size: NA; cdr3_aa: CASSYTGQGVEQYF; cdr3_nt: TGTGCCAGCAGTTACACCGGACAGGGGGTCGAGCAGTACTTC
v_call: TRBV28; d_call: TRBD2; j_call: TRBJ2-3; clone_size: NA; cdr3_aa: CASSQGLAGEDTQYF; cdr3_nt: TGTGCCAGCAGCCAGGGACTAGCGGGAGAAGATACGCAGTATTTT
v_call: TRBV12-5; d_call: TRBD2; j_call: TRBJ2-5; clone_size: NA; cdr3_aa: CASGDQLAGAEETQYF; cdr3_nt: TGTGCTAGTGGTGACCAACTAGCGGGGGCGGAAGAGACCCAGTACTTC
v_call: TRBV1; d_call: NA; j_call: TRBJ2-1; clone_size: NA; cdr3_aa: CTSSQSSSGGNEQFF; cdr3_nt: TGCACCAGCAGCCAGAGTAGTAGCGGGGGGAATGAGCAGTTCTTC
v_call: TRBV30; d_call: NA; j_call: TRBJ2-1; clone_size: NA; cdr3_aa: CAWRSFGGEIYNEQFF; cdr3_nt: TGTGCCTGGAGGTCTTTCGGCGGAGAGATCTACAATGAGCAGTTCTTC
v_call: TRBV27; d_call: TRBD1; j_call: TRBJ2-2; clone_size: NA; cdr3_aa: CASRPGQINTGELFF; cdr3_nt: TGTGCCAGCAGGCCGGGACAGATCAACACCGGGGAGCTGTTTTTT
v_call: TRBV10-1; d_call: NA; j_call: TRBJ1-5; clone_size: few; cdr3_aa: CASTPDKSQHF; cdr3_nt: TGCGCCAGCACCCCGGACAAATCCCAGCATTTT
v_call: TRBV13; d_call: NA; j_call: TRBJ2-3; clone_size: NA; cdr3_aa: CASSLSSVEVDTQYF; cdr3_nt: TGTGCCAGCAGCTTATCTTCAGTCGAGGTAGATACGCAGTATTTT